This TCR beta chain appears in the sequencing data of a study of cytomegalovirus exposure and HLA in healthy donors. Overall study findings and caveats: Investigators reported 150 to 200 TCR beta chains as tied to cytomegalovirus. Analysis was performed later, and it showed HLA-associated TCR beta chains to be more clonally expanded than equally common others.

A few counts support this clone. No antigen is known for it. This PCR relied on a set of 60 Vbeta primers and 13 Jbeta primers. Method: immunoSEQ multiplex PCR; TCRdb's copy keeps in-frame clones and lacks some. The table shows some 170,000 clones, with approximately 79% occurring only once. The CDR3 consists of 14 residues. Per the germline V gene, CDR1 is MDHEN and CDR2 is SYDVKM. J lost 6 bases, V lost 2 bases, and 3 bases had no gene match. This sequence was found in a man in his forties in good health and CMV-seronegative. The V and J genes are TRBV28 and TRBJ2-1; the match to TRBD1 covers 8 bases. The specimen sequenced was PBMCs. The CDR3 DNA follows: TGTGCCAGCAGTTTAATGGACAGGGTCAATGAGCAGTTCTTC. It yields the protein CASSLMDRVNEQFF.